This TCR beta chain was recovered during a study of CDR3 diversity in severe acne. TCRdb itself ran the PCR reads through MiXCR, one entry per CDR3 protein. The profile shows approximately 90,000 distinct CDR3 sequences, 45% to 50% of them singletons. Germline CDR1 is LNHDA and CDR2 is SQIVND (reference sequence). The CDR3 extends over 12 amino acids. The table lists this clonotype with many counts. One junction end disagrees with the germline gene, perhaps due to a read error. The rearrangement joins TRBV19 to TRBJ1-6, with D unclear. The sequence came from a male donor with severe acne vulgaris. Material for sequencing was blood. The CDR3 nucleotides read TGTGCCAGTAATATACGGGGTTCACCCCTCCACTTT. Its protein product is CASNIRGSPLHF. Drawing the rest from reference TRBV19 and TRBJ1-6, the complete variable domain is DGGITQSPKYLFRKEGQNVTLSCEQNLNHDAMYWYRQDPGQGLRLIYYSQIVNDFQKGDIAEGYSVSREKKESFPLTVTSAQKNPTAFYLCASNIRGSPLHFGNGTRLTVT.